This entry lists 18 T cell receptor beta chains sequenced from one sample in a study of response to subunit inactivated influenza vaccine. Using its own MiXCR run on the RT-PCR reads, TCRdb lists one record per CDR3 protein. The table includes roughly 500,000 distinct CDR3 sequences, roughly a quarter detected once. Another study also made use of these data, one on T cells expressing NK-cell markers. As reported in that work: The cDNA for TCR beta came from 5'RACE template switching with UMIs.

The source material was CD4+ T cells sorted from PBMCs, sampled roughly 12 days after vaccination. The receptors derive from a middle-aged man who received an inactivated influenza vaccine.

The gene calls are TRBV9 and TRBJ1-4, with TRBD1 as a possible D gene (5 bases). V was clipped by 0 bases and J by 10 bases, with 13 bases between them. From germline, CDR1 is SGDLS and CDR2 YYNGEE. The CDR3 extends over 14 amino acids. In DNA, the CDR3 is TGTGCCAGCAGCGTAGACGGGGAAGGGGTAAAACTGTTTTTT. Translated: CASSVDGEGVKLFF.

The chain combines TRBV5-1 with TRBJ2-1, with TRBD2 matching 15 bases. The germline CDR1 and CDR2 sequences are SGHRS and YFSETQ. This CDR3 spans 19 amino acids. The ends lost 3 bases at V and 0 bases at J; junction bases unmatched: 7. CDR3 in amino acids: CASSWGLAGGRSSYNEQFF. The CDR3 coding sequence is TGCGCCAGCAGCTGGGGACTAGCGGGGGGAAGAAGCTCCTACAATGAGCAGTTCTTC.

This clonotype was detected a few times. CDR3 loop: CASTPAILSYEQYF. CDR3 in DNA: TGTGCCAGCACCCCGGCCATCCTTTCCTACGAGCAGTACTTC. The chain joins TRBV7-2 to TRBJ2-7; no firm D call. The CDR3 is 14 residues long. In germline, CDR1 is SGHTA, CDR2 FQGNSA. The V gene lost 7 bases and the J gene lost 1 base, with 14 bases spanning the gap. The full variable domain, completed using reference TRBV7-2 and TRBJ2-7, is GAGVSQSPSNKVTEKGKDVELRCDPISGHTALYWYRQSLGQGLEFLIYFQGNSAPDKSGLPSDRFSAERTGGSVSTLTIQRTQQEDSAVYLCASTPAILSYEQYFGPGTRLTVT.

This chain connects TRBV27 to TRBJ2-1, with 7 positions matching TRBD1. The CDR3 spans 15 residues. Germline CDR1 MNHEY, CDR2 SMNVEV (reference sequence). The junction had 7 bases not matched to a gene; V was cut back by 6 bases and J by 2 bases. For the CDR3, the DNA is TGTGCCAGCAGCCCAGACAGGGTCCCCTACAATGAGCAGTTCTTC. It yields the protein CASSPDRVPYNEQFF.

The sample holds a few counts of this clonotype. The chain combines TRBV20-1 with TRBJ2-1; TRBD1 is a possible D gene (6 bases). The CDR3 is made up of 11 amino acids. Germline CDR1 is DFQATT and CDR2 is SNEGSKA (reference sequence). CDR3 nucleotide sequence: TGCAGGGCCGGGACACCCAATGAGCAGTTCTTC. Amino acids: CRAGTPNEQFF.

The chain combines TRBV7-8 with TRBJ2-1, with TRBD1 matching over 7 bases. The CDR3 covers 13 residues. The J segment lost 8 bases and the V segment lost 5 bases, leaving 6 bases of the junction unmatched. The germline CDR1 and CDR2 sequences are SGHVS and FQNEAQ. As DNA, the CDR3 is TGTGCCAGCAGCGTCCGACAGGGCGATGAGCAGTTCTTC. This gives the protein CASSVRQGDEQFF.

The chain has TRBV2 and TRBJ2-4; no definite D call. The CDR3 covers 14 residues. Trimming pared 7 bases from V and 5 bases from J, leaving 15 bases between. Germline assignment: CDR1 SNHLY and CDR2 FYNNEI. CDR3 protein: CASKELINQNIQYF. The CDR3 bases are TGTGCCAGCAAAGAGCTGATCAACCAAAACATTCAGTACTTC.

Here the CDR3 reads CASSLFSDRNYGYTF. As DNA, the CDR3 is TGTGCCAGCAGCTTATTTTCGGACAGGAACTATGGCTACACCTTC. The chain employs TRBV7-9 and TRBJ1-2; 7 bases fit TRBD1. J gave up 2 bases and V 2 bases, and 5 bases lay outside the gene matches. The CDR3 spans 15 residues. The germline V gene encodes CDR1 SEHNR and CDR2 FQNEAQ (reference sequence).

V usage is TRBV7-2 and J usage is TRBJ1-2; no reliable D call. The CDR3 length is 16 residues. Germline loops: CDR1 SGHTA, CDR2 FQGNSA. The ends were cut back, 2 bases at V and 4 bases at J, with 17 bases in the middle. The CDR3: CASSLPDRGPFYGYTF. Written as DNA, the CDR3 is TGTGCCAGCAGCTTACCGGACCGCGGTCCGTTCTATGGCTACACCTTC. Based on the CDR3 plus reference TRBV7-2 and TRBJ1-2, the full variable domain is GAGVSQSPSNKVTEKGKDVELRCDPISGHTALYWYRQSLGQGLEFLIYFQGNSAPDKSGLPSDRFSAERTGGSVSTLTIQRTQQEDSAVYLCASSLPDRGPFYGYTFGSGTRLTVV.

The chain recombines TRBV5-1 with TRBJ2-7; possibly TRBD2 for D (6 bases). Trimming removed 4 bases at V and 1 base at J, with 12 bases between. Per the germline V gene, CDR1 is SGHRS and CDR2 is YFSETQ. The CDR3 length is 14 residues. The CDR3 bases are TGCGCCAGCAGCGGCGGGGATCAGTCCTACGAGCAGTACTTC. It translates to CASSGGDQSYEQYF.

V and J are TRBV21-1 and TRBJ2-7. TRBV21-1 is a pseudogene. The CDR3 is made up of 13 amino acids. The CDR3 protein is CASSKDNGNEQYF. The DNA for the CDR3 is TGTGCCAGCAGCAAAGACAACGGCAACGAGCAGTACTTC.

This clonotype showed up just a few times. This sequence joins TRBV7-9 and TRBJ2-3; 8 bases are shared with TRBD2. Looked up from germline, CDR1 is SEHNR and CDR2 is FQNEAQ (reference sequence). The CDR3 contains 16 residues. J was trimmed by 1 base and V by 1 base; bases with no gene match: 4. This CDR3 is CASSLGAGGGTDTQYF. CDR3 nucleotide sequence: TGTGCCAGCAGCTTAGGGGCGGGGGGAGGCACAGATACGCAGTATTTT.

This clonotype was seen ten or more times. J is TRBJ2-3 and V is TRBV29-1; 7 nucleotides match TRBD2. V gave up 4 bases and J gave up 0 bases; unmatched junction bases: 7. The CDR3 loop spans 15 amino acids. Germline loops: CDR1 SQVTM, CDR2 ANQGSEA. CDR3 residues: CSVAVGGTSTDTQYF. The CDR3 bases are TGCAGCGTTGCTGTGGGGGGGACTAGCACAGATACGCAGTATTTT.

This clonotype was counted between two and nine times. The V gene is TRBV7-9, the J gene TRBJ2-2; 9 bases match TRBD1. The CDR3 is made up of 16 amino acids. Germline V gene sequence: CDR1 SEHNR, CDR2 FQNEAQ (reference sequence). The V gene end was trimmed by 5 bases and the J gene end by 2 bases; junction bases not matched to a gene: 6. The CDR3 coding sequence is TGTGCCAGCAGCGTCTACAGGGGGCTAAACACCGGGGAGCTGTTTTTT. Its translation is CASSVYRGLNTGELFF.

This clonotype was counted a few times. The genes are TRBV29-1 and TRBJ2-2; D perhaps matches TRBD2 (6 bases). CDR3 length: 14 amino acids. V dropped 4 bases and J dropped 7 bases, with 16 bases sitting between them. Germline lookup yields CDR1 SQVTM and CDR2 ANQGSEA. The DNA for the CDR3 is TGCAGCGTTGGGGGGGTGGCATGGGGCGGGGAGCTGTTTTTT. Translation gives CSVGGVAWGGELFF.

This chain joins TRBV7-9 and TRBJ2-1; D is ambiguous. The CDR3 sequence is 12 residues long. The V and J ends lost 4 bases and 6 bases respectively, with 7 bases between them. Germline V gene lookup returns CDR1 SEHNR and CDR2 FQNEAQ (reference sequence). CDR3 region: CASSSASNEQFF. In nucleotides, the CDR3 is TGTGCCAGCAGCTCAGCGTCCAATGAGCAGTTCTTC. Complete variable domain (other parts from reference TRBV7-9 and TRBJ2-1): DTGVSQNPRHKITKRGQNVTFRCDPISEHNRLYWYRQTLGQGPEFLTYFQNEAQLEKSRLLSDRFSAERPKGSFSTLEIQRTEQGDSAMYLCASSSASNEQFFGPGTRLTVL.

This clonotype was seen a handful of times. The rearrangement joins TRBV15 to TRBJ2-5; the match to TRBD1 covers 9 bases. Germline CDR1 is LNHNV and CDR2 is YYDKDF (reference sequence). Trimming cost V 6 bases and J 6 bases; bases outside gene matches: 8. CDR3 length: 14 residues. CDR3 loop: CATSRDRDTKTQYF. In nucleotides, the CDR3 is TGTGCCACCAGTCGGGACAGGGATACGAAGACCCAGTACTTC.

This clonotype was seen a few times. This rearrangement joins TRBV7-9 to TRBJ2-5; 7 nucleotides agree with TRBD2. This CDR3 comprises 15 residues. The J segment lost 2 bases and the V segment lost 5 bases, leaving 8 bases of the junction unmatched. Germline loops: CDR1 SEHNR, CDR2 FQNEAQ (reference sequence). The CDR3 region is CASSRTRTIQETQYF. CDR3 DNA: TGTGCCAGCAGCCGGACTAGGACCATACAAGAGACCCAGTACTTC.